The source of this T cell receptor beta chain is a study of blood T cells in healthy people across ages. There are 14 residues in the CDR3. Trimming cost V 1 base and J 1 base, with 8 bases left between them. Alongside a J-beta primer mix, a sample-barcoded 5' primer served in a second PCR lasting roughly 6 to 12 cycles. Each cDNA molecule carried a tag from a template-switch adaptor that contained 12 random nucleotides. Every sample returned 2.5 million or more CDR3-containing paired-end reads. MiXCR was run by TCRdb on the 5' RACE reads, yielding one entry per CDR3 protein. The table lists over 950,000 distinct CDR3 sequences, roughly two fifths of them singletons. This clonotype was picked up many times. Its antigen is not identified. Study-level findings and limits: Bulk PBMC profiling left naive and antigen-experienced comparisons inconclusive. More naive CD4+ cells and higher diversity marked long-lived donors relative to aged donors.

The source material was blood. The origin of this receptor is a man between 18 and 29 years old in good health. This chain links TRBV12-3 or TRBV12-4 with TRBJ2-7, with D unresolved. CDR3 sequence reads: CASSLGGKSYEQYF. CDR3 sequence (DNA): TGTGCCAGCAGTTTAGGGGGAAAATCCTACGAGCAGTACTTC.